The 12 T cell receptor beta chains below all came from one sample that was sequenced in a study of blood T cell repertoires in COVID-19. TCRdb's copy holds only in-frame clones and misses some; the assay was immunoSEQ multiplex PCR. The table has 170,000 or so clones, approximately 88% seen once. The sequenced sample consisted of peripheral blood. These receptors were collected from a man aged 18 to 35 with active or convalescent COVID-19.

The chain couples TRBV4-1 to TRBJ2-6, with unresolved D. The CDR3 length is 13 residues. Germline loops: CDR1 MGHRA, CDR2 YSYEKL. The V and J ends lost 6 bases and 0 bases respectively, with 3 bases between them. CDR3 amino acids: CASRHSGANVLTF. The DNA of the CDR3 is TGCGCCAGCAGACACTCTGGGGCCAACGTCCTGACTTTC.

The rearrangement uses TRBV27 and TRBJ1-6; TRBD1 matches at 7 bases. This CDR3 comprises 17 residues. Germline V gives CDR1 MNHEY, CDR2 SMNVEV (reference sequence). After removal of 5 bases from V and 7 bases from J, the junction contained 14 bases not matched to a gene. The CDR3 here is CASSPTVGGGSNSPLHF. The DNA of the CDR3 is TGTGCCAGCAGTCCCACGGTAGGGGGCGGGTCGAATTCACCCCTCCACTTT.

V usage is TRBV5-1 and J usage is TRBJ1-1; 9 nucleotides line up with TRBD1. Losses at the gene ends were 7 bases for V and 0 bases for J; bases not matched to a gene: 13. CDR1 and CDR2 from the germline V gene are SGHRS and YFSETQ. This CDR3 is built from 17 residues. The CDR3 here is CASHGGQGGPVNTEAFF. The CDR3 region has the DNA TGCGCCAGCCACGGGGGACAGGGTGGTCCTGTGAACACTGAAGCTTTCTTT.

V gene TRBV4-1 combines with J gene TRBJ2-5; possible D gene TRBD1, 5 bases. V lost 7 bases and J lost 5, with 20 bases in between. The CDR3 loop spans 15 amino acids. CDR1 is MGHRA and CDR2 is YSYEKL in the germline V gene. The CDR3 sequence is CASTPEQGIWETQYF. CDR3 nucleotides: TGCGCCAGCACTCCCGAGCAGGGTATATGGGAGACCCAGTACTTC.

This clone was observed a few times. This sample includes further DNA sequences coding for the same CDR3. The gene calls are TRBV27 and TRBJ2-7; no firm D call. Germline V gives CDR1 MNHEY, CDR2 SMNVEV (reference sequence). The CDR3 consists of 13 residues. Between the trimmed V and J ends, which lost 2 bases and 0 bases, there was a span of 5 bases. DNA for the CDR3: TGTGCCAGCAGTTTAGGAGACTCCTACGAGCAGTACTTC. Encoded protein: CASSLGDSYEQYF.

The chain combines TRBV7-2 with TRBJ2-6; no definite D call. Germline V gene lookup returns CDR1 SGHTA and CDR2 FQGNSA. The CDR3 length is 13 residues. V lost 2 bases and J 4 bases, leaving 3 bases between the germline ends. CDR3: CASSLLGANVLTF. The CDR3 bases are TGTGCCAGCAGCTTACTGGGGGCCAACGTCCTGACTTTC.

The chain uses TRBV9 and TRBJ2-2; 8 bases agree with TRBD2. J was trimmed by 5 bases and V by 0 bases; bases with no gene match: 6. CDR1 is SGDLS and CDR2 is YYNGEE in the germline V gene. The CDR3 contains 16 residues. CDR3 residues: CASSVGLAGLTGELFF. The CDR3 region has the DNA TGTGCCAGCAGCGTAGGGCTAGCGGGCCTTACCGGGGAGCTGTTTTTT.

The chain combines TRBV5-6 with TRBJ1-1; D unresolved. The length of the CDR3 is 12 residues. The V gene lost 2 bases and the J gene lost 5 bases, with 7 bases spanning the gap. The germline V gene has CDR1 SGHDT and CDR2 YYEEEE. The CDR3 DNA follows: TGTGCCAGCAGCTTTGGGGAGACTGAAGCTTTCTTT. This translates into CASSFGETEAFF.

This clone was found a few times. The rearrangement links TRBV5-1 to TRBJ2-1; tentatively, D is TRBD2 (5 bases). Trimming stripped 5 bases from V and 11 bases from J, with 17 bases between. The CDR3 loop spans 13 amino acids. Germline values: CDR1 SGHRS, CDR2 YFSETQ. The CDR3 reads CASSFREVSQQFF. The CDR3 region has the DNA TGCGCCAGCAGTTTTCGGGAAGTATCGCAGCAGTTCTTC.

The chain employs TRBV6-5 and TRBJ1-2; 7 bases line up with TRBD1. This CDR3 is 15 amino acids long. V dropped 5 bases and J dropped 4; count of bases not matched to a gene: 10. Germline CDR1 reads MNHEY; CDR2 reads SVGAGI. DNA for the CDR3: TGTGCCAGCAGTCACCTAGGACAGGTCGGCTATGGCTACACCTTC. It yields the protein CASSHLGQVGYGYTF.

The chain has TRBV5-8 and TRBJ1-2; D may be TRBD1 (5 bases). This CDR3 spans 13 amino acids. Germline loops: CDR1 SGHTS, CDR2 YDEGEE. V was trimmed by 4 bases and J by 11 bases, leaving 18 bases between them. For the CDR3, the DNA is TGTGCCAGCAGCCGGGACTTTTCAAGGGGATACACCTTC. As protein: CASSRDFSRGYTF.

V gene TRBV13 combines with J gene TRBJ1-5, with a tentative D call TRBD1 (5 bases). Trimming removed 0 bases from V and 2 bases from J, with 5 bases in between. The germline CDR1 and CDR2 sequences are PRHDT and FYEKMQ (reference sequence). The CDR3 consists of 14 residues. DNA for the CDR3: TGTGCCAGCAGCTTAGGAGGGGGCAATCAGCCCCAGCATTTT. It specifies CASSLGGGNQPQHF.